This T cell receptor (beta chain) came from a study of T cell responses to AZD1222 COVID-19 vaccine. Whole-study findings and limits: Mostly white British, mostly female donors; authors suggested clonal diversity may be underestimated. Increases in Spike-specific TCR breadth and depth were seen after two AZD1222 doses. Reports indicate that nearly half of spike-specific TCRs are directed at unmutated variant regions. Researchers took repertoire samples only after the peak T cell response had come.

Comment on this clone: Its target is not known.

Using immunoSEQ multiplex PCR, the repertoire was profiled, and TCRdb retains in-frame clones only, with some absent. The table includes 130,000 to 150,000 clones, around 91% detected once. J lost 1 base, V lost 5 bases, and 9 bases had no gene match. Germline CDR1 is LNHDA and CDR2 is SQIVND (reference sequence). The CDR3 totals 18 residues. This TCR was sampled from an adult in good health. Sequenced here: peripheral blood, sampled on day 0 of AZD1222 vaccination. The chain employs TRBV19 and TRBJ2-6, with 9 positions matching TRBD1. CDR3: CASSLDRDRESGANVLTF. Written as DNA, the CDR3 is TGTGCCAGTAGTCTCGACCGGGACAGGGAATCTGGGGCCAACGTCCTGACTTTC.